This passage covers 28 T cell receptor beta chains from one sample sequenced in a study of T cells in localized non-small cell lung cancer. The repertoire was sequenced with immunoSEQ multiplex PCR; TCRdb's copy has only in-frame clones and lacks some. Among about 40,000 clones listed, approximately 86% were seen once. The sample in question was peripheral blood, obtained before any cancer treatment. These TCRs come from a man aged 18 to 50 with stage I lung adenocarcinoma.

This clone was seen more than once but under ten times. The chain links TRBV7-6 to TRBJ1-3; no firm D call. The germline V gene encodes CDR1 SGHVS and CDR2 FNYEAQ. With 1 base removed from V and 7 bases from J, the gap between germline ends came to 2 bases. The CDR3 consists of 11 residues. In DNA, the CDR3 is TGTGCCAGCAGCTTAGGGAACACCATATATTTT. Amino acids: CASSLGNTIYF.

The chain recombines TRBV6-5 with TRBJ2-3, with D unresolved. Germline loops: CDR1 MNHEY, CDR2 SVGAGI. The CDR3 is made up of 14 amino acids. Trimming removed 2 bases from V and 6 bases from J, with 12 bases in between. Written as DNA, the CDR3 is TGTGCCAGCAGTTACGGGTCGCCGAGCGATACGCAGTATTTT. Translation gives CASSYGSPSDTQYF.

The chain links TRBV19 to TRBJ2-1, with 11 bases identical to TRBD2. V lost 3 bases to trimming and J lost 1 base; unmatched junction nucleotides: 5. CDR1 is LNHDA and CDR2 is SQIVND in the germline V gene (reference sequence). This CDR3 comprises 17 residues. CDR3 nucleotide sequence: TGTGCCAGTAGTATCCCTAGCGGGGGGATTTCCTACAATGAGCAGTTCTTC. Translating gives CASSIPSGGISYNEQFF.

The CDR3 reads CASRQGPNQPQHF. CDR3 bases: TGTGCCAGCAGGCAGGGGCCAAATCAGCCCCAGCATTTT. This chain connects TRBV2 to TRBJ1-5; weak D call: TRBD1 (6 bases). The CDR3 runs 13 residues. V dropped 6 bases and J dropped 4 bases, with 10 bases sitting between them. Germline CDR1 reads SNHLY; CDR2 reads FYNNEI.

The J gene is TRBJ1-1, the V gene TRBV6-5; 8 nucleotides line up with TRBD1. This CDR3 region has 15 residues. The germline CDR1 and CDR2 sequences are MNHEY and SVGAGI. Germline trimming cut 5 bases from V and 1 base from J; bases unmatched to any gene: 6. The CDR3 loop is CASSAQGQGNTEAFF. The CDR3 nucleotides read TGTGCCAGCAGTGCCCAAGGACAGGGGAACACTGAAGCTTTCTTT.

The chain combines TRBV7-6 with TRBJ2-2; D not certain. The V end was cut by 5 bases, the J end by 7 bases, with 14 bases between. CDR1 and CDR2 from the germline V gene are SGHVS and FNYEAQ. This CDR3 contains 14 residues. The CDR3: CASSPPPLGGELFF. As DNA, the CDR3 is TGTGCCAGCAGCCCACCTCCCCTCGGCGGGGAGCTGTTTTTT.

This chain uses TRBV18 with TRBJ2-7; 7 bases are a match to TRBD1. With V trimmed by 3 bases and J by 3 bases, 8 bases remained unmatched. In germline, CDR1 is KGHSH, CDR2 LQKENI. The CDR3 is 15 residues long. For the CDR3, the DNA is TGTGCCAGCTCACCGAACCAGGGGGTAGTCTACGAGCAGTACTTC. This translates into CASSPNQGVVYEQYF.

The chain recombines TRBV7-8 with TRBJ2-1; maybe TRBD1 (6 bases). Germline V gives CDR1 SGHVS, CDR2 FQNEAQ. V was cut by 5 bases and J by 6 bases, with 17 bases left in between. CDR3 size: 15 residues. Here the CDR3 reads CASSGYWTDFNEQFF. CDR3 bases: TGTGCCAGCAGCGGCTATTGGACAGATTTCAATGAGCAGTTCTTC. The whole variable domain, filled in from reference TRBV7-8 and TRBJ2-1, reads GAGVSQSPRYKVAKRGQDVALRCDPISGHVSLFWYQQALGQGPEFLTYFQNEAQLDKSGLPSDRFFAERPEGSVSTLKIQRTQQEDSAVYLCASSGYWTDFNEQFFGPGTRLTVL.

The V and J genes are TRBV19 and TRBJ1-2; the match to TRBD1 covers 8 bases. The CDR3 is made up of 14 amino acids. Looked up from germline, CDR1 is LNHDA and CDR2 is SQIVND (reference sequence). V lost 4 bases to trimming and J lost 5 bases; unmatched junction nucleotides: 6. The CDR3 sequence: CASSTGTGLYGYTF. Here the CDR3 DNA reads TGTGCCAGTAGTACCGGGACAGGCTTGTATGGCTACACCTTC. The whole variable domain, filled in from reference TRBV19 and TRBJ1-2, reads DGGITQSPKYLFRKEGQNVTLSCEQNLNHDAMYWYRQDPGQGLRLIYYSQIVNDFQKGDIAEGYSVSREKKESFPLTVTSAQKNPTAFYLCASSTGTGLYGYTFGSGTRLTVV.

The chain carries TRBV5-6 and TRBJ1-1; tentatively, D is TRBD1 (5 bases). V was cut by 0 bases and J by 6 bases, with 24 bases left in between. Per germline, CDR1 SGHDT and CDR2 YYEEEE. The CDR3 loop spans 18 amino acids. CDR3 region: CASSLVPLGERYRAEAFF. CDR3 DNA sequence: TGTGCCAGCAGCTTGGTACCCTTGGGGGAACGGTATAGGGCTGAAGCTTTCTTT.

The genes are TRBV6-1 and TRBJ2-7; D not resolved. Looked up from germline, CDR1 is MNHNS and CDR2 is SASEGT. V was trimmed by 3 bases and J by 4 bases, leaving 7 bases between them. The length of the CDR3 is 12 residues. CDR3 amino acids: CASSEVGYEQYF. Written as DNA, the CDR3 is TGTGCCAGCAGTGAGGTTGGTTACGAGCAGTACTTC.

The V and J genes are TRBV7-8 and TRBJ2-5; D is possibly TRBD1 (6 bases). V gave up 1 base and J gave up 4 bases, with 7 bases separating them. Per germline, CDR1 SGHVS and CDR2 FQNEAQ. The CDR3 runs to 13 residues. Written as DNA, the CDR3 is TGTGCCAGCAGCTTAGGGACAGCAGAGACCCAGTACTTC. Its translation: CASSLGTAETQYF.

This chain uses TRBV27 with TRBJ2-1; D not certain. Germline V lookup: CDR1 MNHEY, CDR2 SMNVEV (reference sequence). CDR3 length: 12 amino acids. V was trimmed by 3 bases and J by 9 bases, leaving 9 bases between them. The CDR3 spells CASSFPHGEQFF. The CDR3 coding sequence is TGTGCCAGCAGTTTCCCCCACGGTGAGCAGTTCTTC.

This sequence joins TRBV5-6 and TRBJ1-2; D remains unclear. The CDR3 totals 16 residues. Germline V gene lookup returns CDR1 SGHDT and CDR2 YYEEEE. Deletions cut 0 bases from V and 4 bases from J, with 16 bases between. The DNA for the CDR3 is TGTGCCAGCAGCTTGGATACAGAAAATCACTCCTATGGCTACACCTTC. Its translation: CASSLDTENHSYGYTF.

The chain combines TRBV5-1 with TRBJ2-3; TRBD1 aligns across 9 bases. The CDR3 extends over 15 amino acids. Germline V CDR1 and CDR2: SGHRS, YFSETQ. The V gene end was trimmed by 5 bases and the J gene end by 2 bases; junction bases not matched to a gene: 6. The CDR3 sequence is CASSRTGVFTDTQYF. CDR3 nucleotide sequence: TGCGCCAGCAGTAGGACAGGGGTGTTCACAGATACGCAGTATTTT. Full variable domain (rest looked up from reference TRBV5-1 and TRBJ2-3): KAGVTQTPRYLIKTRGQQVTLSCSPISGHRSVSWYQQTPGQGLQFLFEYFSETQRNKGNFPGRFSGRQFSNSRSEMNVSTLELGDSALYLCASSRTGVFTDTQYFGPGTRLTVL.

The gene calls are TRBV7-2 and TRBJ2-3, with D hard to call. V gave up 4 bases and J gave up 0 bases, with 8 bases separating them. Germline V CDR1 and CDR2: SGHTA, FQGNSA. The CDR3 has 14 residues. The CDR3 spells CASSSVDSTDTQYF. The CDR3 DNA reads TGTGCCAGCAGCTCAGTAGACAGCACAGATACGCAGTATTTT.

By proportion, this clone is medium-sized. The chain combines TRBV5-5 with TRBJ1-1, with D unresolved. Germline CDR1 is SGHKS and CDR2 is YYEKEE (reference sequence). V lost 6 bases to trimming and J lost 6 bases, with 9 bases between them. This CDR3 has 11 amino acids. This CDR3 is CASTTGAEAFF. CDR3 coding DNA: TGTGCCAGCACCACCGGGGCTGAAGCTTTCTTT.

The rearrangement joins TRBV4-2 to TRBJ1-2, with TRBD1 matching 9 bases. After removal of 3 bases from V and 7 bases from J, the junction contained 6 bases not matched to a gene. Germline V lookup: CDR1 LGHNA, CDR2 YNFKEQ. CDR3 length equals 14 residues. The CDR3 region is CASSQDRGTRGYTF. The CDR3 DNA sequence: TGTGCCAGCAGCCAGGACAGGGGAACTCGTGGCTACACCTTC.

The genes are TRBV7-9 and TRBJ1-3; no clear D. The CDR3 has 14 residues. Germline V gene lookup returns CDR1 SEHNR and CDR2 FQNEAQ (reference sequence). Trimming pared 3 bases from V and 0 bases from J, leaving 6 bases between. CDR3 coding DNA: TGTGCCAGCAGCTTGCTTAGCTCTGGAAACACCATATATTTT. Amino acid sequence: CASSLLSSGNTIYF.

The chain recombines TRBV14 with TRBJ2-7, with 8 positions matching TRBD1. V trimming: 1 base; J trimming: 3 bases; junction bases outside the gene matches: 5. Germline V CDR1 and CDR2: SGHDN, FVKESK. The CDR3 extends over 15 amino acids. CDR3 DNA: TGTGCCAGCAGCCAAGGGACAGGGTCAGGCTACGAGCAGTACTTC. The encoded protein is CASSQGTGSGYEQYF. Complete variable domain (other parts from reference TRBV14 and TRBJ2-7): EAGVTQFPSHSVIEKGQTVTLRCDPISGHDNLYWYRRVMGKEIKFLLHFVKESKQDESGMPNNRFLAERTGGTYSTLKVQPAELEDSGVYFCASSQGTGSGYEQYFGPGTRLTVT.

This clone was seen a single time. J is TRBJ1-4 and V is TRBV28, with D hard to call. Germline lookup yields CDR1 MDHEN and CDR2 SYDVKM. This CDR3 contains 11 residues. Trimming removed 3 bases from V and 8 bases from J, with 4 bases in between. The CDR3 DNA reads TGTGCCAGCAGTTTGAGGGAAAAACTGTTTTTT. Protein product: CASSLREKLFF.

The genes are TRBV5-1 and TRBJ2-5, with unresolved D. Trimming cost V 0 bases and J 0 bases, with 6 bases left between them. The CDR3 extends over 14 amino acids. Germline V lookup: CDR1 SGHRS, CDR2 YFSETQ. The CDR3 spells CASSLDSNQETQYF. In DNA, the CDR3 is TGCGCCAGCAGCTTGGACTCAAACCAAGAGACCCAGTACTTC.

Remarks on this clone: At one end, the junction sequence differs from germline, possibly due to a read error. The gene calls are TRBV19 and TRBJ1-3; D may be TRBD1 (6 bases). Germline CDR1 and CDR2: LNHDA and SQIVND (reference sequence). This CDR3 is 13 amino acids long. The CDR3: CASRTVSGNTIYF. In DNA form, the CDR3 reads TGTGCTAGTAGGACAGTCTCTGGAAACACCATATATTTT.

This clone was seen once. The V call is TRBV19, the J call TRBJ1-5; tentatively, D is TRBD1 (5 bases). Per the germline V gene, CDR1 is LNHDA and CDR2 is SQIVND (reference sequence). V was shortened by 5 bases and J by 7 bases, with 15 bases between the two germline ends. The CDR3 loop spans 14 amino acids. The CDR3 region is CASSPGTLEQPQHF. Written as DNA, the CDR3 is TGTGCCAGTAGTCCTGGGACCTTGGAACAGCCCCAGCATTTT.

The chain couples TRBV13 to TRBJ2-5; TRBD2 might be the D (7 bases). Germline CDR1 PRHDT, CDR2 FYEKMQ (reference sequence). This CDR3 region has 14 residues. V lost 3 bases to trimming and J lost 4 bases, with 12 bases between them. The CDR3: CASSFRGGPETQYF. DNA for the CDR3: TGTGCCAGCAGCTTTAGGGGGGGCCCAGAGACCCAGTACTTC.

The chain joins TRBV25-1 to TRBJ2-1, with 8 bases aligning to TRBD2. The CDR3 has 15 amino acids. Trimming cost V 3 bases and J 0 bases; bases outside gene matches: 1. CDR1 MGHDK and CDR2 SYGVNS come from the germline V gene. CDR3 coding DNA: TGTGCCAGCAGTGACGGGGGGGCCTCCTACAATGAGCAGTTCTTC. Amino acid sequence: CASSDGGASYNEQFF. Using reference TRBV25-1 and TRBJ2-1 for the parts outside the CDR3, the full variable domain is EADIYQTPRYLVIGTGKKITLECSQTMGHDKMYWYQQDPGMELHLIHYSYGVNSTEKGDLSSESTVSRIRTEHFPLTLESARPSHTSQYLCASSDGGASYNEQFFGPGTRLTVL.

This clone was observed a single time. The V gene is TRBV29-1, the J gene TRBJ2-5; tentative D call: TRBD2 (5 bases). The V end was cut by 5 bases, the J end by 2 bases, with 18 bases between. The CDR3 spans 15 residues. The V gene's germline CDR1 is SQVTM and CDR2 ANQGSEA. CDR3 DNA sequence: TGCAGCGTTTTCTTCCCGCAACGGGGACAAGAGACCCAGTACTTC. Its translation is CSVFFPQRGQETQYF.

The chain is built from TRBV5-1 and TRBJ2-3; 10 bases line up with TRBD2. Germline V gene lookup returns CDR1 SGHRS and CDR2 YFSETQ. Trimming at V came to 4 bases and at J to 4 bases, leaving 3 bases not matched to a gene. The CDR3 covers 14 residues. The CDR3 here is CASSTGLASDTQYF. In DNA form, the CDR3 reads TGCGCCAGCAGCACGGGACTAGCGTCAGATACGCAGTATTTT.